This T cell receptor beta chain stems from a study of cytomegalovirus exposure and HLA in healthy donors. The sample holds a few counts of this clone. Its cognate antigen is unknown. The CDR3 extends over 14 amino acids. Germline V gene sequence: CDR1 MNHEY, CDR2 SVGAGI. With V trimmed by 5 bases and J by 7 bases, 8 bases remained unmatched. PCR primers comprised 60 Vbeta and 13 Jbeta primers. Assay: immunoSEQ multiplex PCR; the TCRdb copy retains only in-frame clones and omits some. This table has roughly 100,000 clones, 15% appearing once. Study-level results: Three chains linked to CMV were shown in vitro to be specific for CMV antigens.

J is TRBJ1-2 and V is TRBV6-5; TRBD1 matches 9 bases. Source material: PBMCs. The clonotype originates from a female donor in good health and CMV-seronegative. CDR3 nucleotide sequence: TGTGCCAGCAGTACACAACAGGGGGCGACTGGCTACACCTTC. Protein: CASSTQQGATGYTF.